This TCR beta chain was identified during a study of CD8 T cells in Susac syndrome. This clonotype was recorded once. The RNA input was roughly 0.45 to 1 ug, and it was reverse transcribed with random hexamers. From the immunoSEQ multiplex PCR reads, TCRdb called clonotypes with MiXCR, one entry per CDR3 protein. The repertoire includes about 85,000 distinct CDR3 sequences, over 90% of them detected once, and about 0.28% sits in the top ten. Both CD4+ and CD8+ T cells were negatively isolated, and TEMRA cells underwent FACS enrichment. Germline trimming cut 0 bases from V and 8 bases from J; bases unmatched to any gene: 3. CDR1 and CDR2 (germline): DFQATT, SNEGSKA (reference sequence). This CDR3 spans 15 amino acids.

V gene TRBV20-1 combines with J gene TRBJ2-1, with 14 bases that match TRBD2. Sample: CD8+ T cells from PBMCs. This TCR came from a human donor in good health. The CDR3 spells CSARDRTSGRYEQFF. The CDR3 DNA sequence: TGCAGTGCTAGAGATCGGACTAGCGGGAGGTATGAGCAGTTCTTC.